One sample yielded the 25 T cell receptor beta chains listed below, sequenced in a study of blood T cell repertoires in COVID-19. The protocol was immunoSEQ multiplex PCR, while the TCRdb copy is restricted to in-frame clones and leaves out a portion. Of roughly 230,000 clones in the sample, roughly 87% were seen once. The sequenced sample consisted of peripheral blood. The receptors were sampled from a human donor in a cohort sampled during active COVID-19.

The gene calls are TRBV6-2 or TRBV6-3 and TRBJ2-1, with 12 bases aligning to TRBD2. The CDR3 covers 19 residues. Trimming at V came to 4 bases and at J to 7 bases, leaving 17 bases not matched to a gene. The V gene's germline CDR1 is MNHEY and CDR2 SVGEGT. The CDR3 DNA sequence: TGTGCCAGCAGTTCTCTAGCGGGAGGGCCTCTCTTCAGCACAAATGAGCAGTTCTTC. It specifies CASSSLAGGPLFSTNEQFF.

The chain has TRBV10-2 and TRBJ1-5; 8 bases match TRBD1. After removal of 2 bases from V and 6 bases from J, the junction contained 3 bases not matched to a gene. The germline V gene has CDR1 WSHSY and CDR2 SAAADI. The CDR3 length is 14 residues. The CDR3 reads CASSESRGLQPQHF. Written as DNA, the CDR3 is TGCGCCAGCAGTGAGAGCAGGGGGCTTCAGCCCCAGCATTTT.

CDR3: CASSSTTRGYEQYF. The CDR3 DNA follows: TGTGCCAGCAGCTCCACAACACGCGGCTACGAGCAGTACTTC. The chain combines TRBV13 with TRBJ2-7; D not resolved. From germline, CDR1 is PRHDT and CDR2 FYEKMQ (reference sequence). This CDR3 comprises 14 residues. V was clipped by 4 bases and J by 3 bases, with 13 bases between them.

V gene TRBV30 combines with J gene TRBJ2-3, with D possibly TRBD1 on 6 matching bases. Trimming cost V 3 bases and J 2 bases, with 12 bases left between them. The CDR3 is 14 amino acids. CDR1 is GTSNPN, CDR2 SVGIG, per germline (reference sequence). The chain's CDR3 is CAWRTGLVTDTQYF. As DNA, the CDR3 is TGTGCCTGGAGAACAGGGTTGGTCACAGATACGCAGTATTTT.

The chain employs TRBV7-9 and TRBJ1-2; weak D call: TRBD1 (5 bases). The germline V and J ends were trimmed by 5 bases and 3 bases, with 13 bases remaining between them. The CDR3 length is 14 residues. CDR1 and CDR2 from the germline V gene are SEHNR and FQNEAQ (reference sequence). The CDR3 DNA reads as TGTGCCAGCAGCCCCGGCGGGGGGGACTATGGCTACACCTTC. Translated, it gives CASSPGGGDYGYTF.

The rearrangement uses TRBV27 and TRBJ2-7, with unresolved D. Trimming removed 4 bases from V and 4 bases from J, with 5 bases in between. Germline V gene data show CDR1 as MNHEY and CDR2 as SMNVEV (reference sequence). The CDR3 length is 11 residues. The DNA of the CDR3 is TGTGCCAGCAGTTCCCCATACGAGCAGTACTTC. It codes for CASSSPYEQYF.

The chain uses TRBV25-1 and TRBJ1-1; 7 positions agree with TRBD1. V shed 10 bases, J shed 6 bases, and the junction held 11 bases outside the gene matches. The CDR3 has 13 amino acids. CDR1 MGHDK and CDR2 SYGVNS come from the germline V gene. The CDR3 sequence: CANTFDRDAEAFF. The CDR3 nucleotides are TGTGCCAACACCTTCGACAGGGACGCTGAAGCTTTCTTT.

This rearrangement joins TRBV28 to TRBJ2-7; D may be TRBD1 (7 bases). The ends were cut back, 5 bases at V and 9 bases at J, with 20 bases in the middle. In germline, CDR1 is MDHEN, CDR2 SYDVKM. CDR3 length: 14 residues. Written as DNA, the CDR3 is TGTGCCAGCAGTCCCCAGGACAGGATGGGAGGGCAGTACTTC. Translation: CASSPQDRMGGQYF. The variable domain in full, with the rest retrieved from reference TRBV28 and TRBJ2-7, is DVKVTQSSRYLVKRTGEKVFLECVQDMDHENMFWYRQDPGLGLRLIYFSYDVKMKEKGDIPEGYSVSREKKERFSLILESASTNQTSMYLCASSPQDRMGGQYFGPGTRLTVT.

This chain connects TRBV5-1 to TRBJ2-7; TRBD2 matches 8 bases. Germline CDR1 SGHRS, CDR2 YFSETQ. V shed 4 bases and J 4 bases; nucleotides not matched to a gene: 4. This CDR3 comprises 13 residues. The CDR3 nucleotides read TGCGCCAGCAGCCCGGGACTAGGGTACGAGCAGTACTTC. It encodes CASSPGLGYEQYF.

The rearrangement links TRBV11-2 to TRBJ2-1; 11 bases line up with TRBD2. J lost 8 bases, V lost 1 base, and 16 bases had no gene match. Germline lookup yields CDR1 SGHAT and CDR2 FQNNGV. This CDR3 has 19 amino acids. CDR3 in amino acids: CASSLVIYPTSGSGDEQFF. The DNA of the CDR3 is TGTGCCAGCAGCTTAGTAATATACCCCACTAGCGGGAGTGGCGATGAGCAGTTCTTC.

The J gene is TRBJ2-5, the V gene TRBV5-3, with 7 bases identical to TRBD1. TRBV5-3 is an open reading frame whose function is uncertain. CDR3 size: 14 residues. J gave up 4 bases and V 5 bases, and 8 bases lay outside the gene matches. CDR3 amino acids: CARRTRQGGETQYF. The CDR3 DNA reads TGTGCCAGAAGGACCAGACAGGGCGGAGAGACCCAGTACTTC.

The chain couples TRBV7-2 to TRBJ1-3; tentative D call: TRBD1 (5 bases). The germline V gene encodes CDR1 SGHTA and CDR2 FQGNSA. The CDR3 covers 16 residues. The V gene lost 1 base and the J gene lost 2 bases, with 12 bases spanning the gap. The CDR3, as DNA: TGTGCCAGCAGCTTAGTCTTTCCAGGGACTGGAAACACCATATATTTT. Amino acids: CASSLVFPGTGNTIYF.

This chain's CDR3 is CASSGGTGGDRNIQYF. The CDR3 DNA reads TGTGCCAGCAGCGGAGGGACAGGGGGCGACAGAAACATTCAGTACTTC. The chain joins TRBV9 to TRBJ2-4, with 12 positions matching TRBD1. The CDR3 runs to 16 residues. The germline V gene has CDR1 SGDLS and CDR2 YYNGEE. V trimming: 3 bases; J trimming: 6 bases; junction bases outside the gene matches: 7.

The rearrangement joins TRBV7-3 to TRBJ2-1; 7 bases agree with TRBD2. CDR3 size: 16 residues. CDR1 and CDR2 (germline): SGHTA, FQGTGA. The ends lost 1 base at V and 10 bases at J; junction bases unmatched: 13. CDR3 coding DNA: TGTGCCAGCAGCTTAATTTTCCTAGCGGACCTACAGGAGCAGTTCTTC. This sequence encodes CASSLIFLADLQEQFF. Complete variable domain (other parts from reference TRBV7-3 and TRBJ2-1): GAGVSQTPSNKVTEKGKYVELRCDPISGHTALYWYRQSLGQGPEFLIYFQGTGAADDSGLPNDRFFAVRPEGSVSTLKIQRTERGDSAVYLCASSLIFLADLQEQFFGPGTRLTVL.

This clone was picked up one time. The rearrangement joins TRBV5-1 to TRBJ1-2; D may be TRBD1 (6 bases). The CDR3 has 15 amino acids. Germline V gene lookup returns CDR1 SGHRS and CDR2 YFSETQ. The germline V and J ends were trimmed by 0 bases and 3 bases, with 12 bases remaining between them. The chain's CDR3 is CASSLAGGLDYGYTF. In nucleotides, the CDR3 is TGCGCCAGCAGCTTGGCTGGGGGCTTAGACTATGGCTACACCTTC.

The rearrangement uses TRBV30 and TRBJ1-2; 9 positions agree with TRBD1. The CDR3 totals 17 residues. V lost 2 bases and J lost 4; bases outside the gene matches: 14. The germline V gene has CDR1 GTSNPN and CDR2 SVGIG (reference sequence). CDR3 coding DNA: TGTGCCTGGAGTCGCGGGACAGGGTGGCTCTTTTCCTATGGCTACACCTTC. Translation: CAWSRGTGWLFSYGYTF. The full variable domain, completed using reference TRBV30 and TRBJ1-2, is SQTIHQWPATLVQPVGSPLSLECTVEGTSNPNLYWYRQAAGRGLQLLFYSVGIGQISSEVPQNLSASRPQDRQFILSSKKLLLSDSGFYLCAWSRGTGWLFSYGYTFGSGTRLTVV.

The CDR3 here is CASSLQPEGRRSTYEQYF. DNA of the CDR3: TGTGCCAGCAGCTTGCAGCCCGAAGGGAGGAGGAGTACCTACGAGCAGTACTTC. This sequence joins TRBV5-5 and TRBJ2-7; possible D gene TRBD2, 6 bases. The germline V gene encodes CDR1 SGHKS and CDR2 YYEKEE (reference sequence). V gave up 1 base and J gave up 2 bases, with 22 bases separating them. The CDR3 is 18 amino acids.

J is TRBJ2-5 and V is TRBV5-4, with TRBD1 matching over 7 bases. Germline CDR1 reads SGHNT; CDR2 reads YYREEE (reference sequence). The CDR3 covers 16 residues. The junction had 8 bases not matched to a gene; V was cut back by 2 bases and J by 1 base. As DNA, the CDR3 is TGTGCCAGCAGCTTCCCAACGGGACAGCGCCAAGAGACCCAGTACTTC. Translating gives CASSFPTGQRQETQYF.

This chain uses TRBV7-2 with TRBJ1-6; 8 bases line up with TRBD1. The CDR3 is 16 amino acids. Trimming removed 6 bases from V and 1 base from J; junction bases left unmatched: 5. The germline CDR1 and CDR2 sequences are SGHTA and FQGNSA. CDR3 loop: CASRTRQGSYNSPLHF. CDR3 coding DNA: TGTGCCAGCAGAACCCGACAGGGGTCCTATAATTCACCCCTCCACTTT.

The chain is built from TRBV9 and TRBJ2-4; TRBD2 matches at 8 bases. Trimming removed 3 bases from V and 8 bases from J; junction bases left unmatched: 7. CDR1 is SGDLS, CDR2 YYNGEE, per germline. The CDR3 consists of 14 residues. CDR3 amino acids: CASSGGWRGDIQYF. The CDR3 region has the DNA TGTGCCAGCAGCGGCGGCTGGCGGGGGGACATTCAGTACTTC.

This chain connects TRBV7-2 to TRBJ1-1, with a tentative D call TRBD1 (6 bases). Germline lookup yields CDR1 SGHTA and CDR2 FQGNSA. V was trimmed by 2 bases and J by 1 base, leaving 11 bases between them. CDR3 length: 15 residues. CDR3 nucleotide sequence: TGTGCCAGCAGCTTAACAGGGTGGTCGAACACTGAAGCTTTCTTT. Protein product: CASSLTGWSNTEAFF.

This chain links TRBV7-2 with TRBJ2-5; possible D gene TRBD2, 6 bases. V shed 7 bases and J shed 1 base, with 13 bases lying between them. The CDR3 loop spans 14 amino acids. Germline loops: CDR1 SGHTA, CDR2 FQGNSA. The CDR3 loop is CASTFWGGQETQYF. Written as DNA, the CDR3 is TGTGCCAGCACCTTCTGGGGAGGCCAAGAGACCCAGTACTTC.

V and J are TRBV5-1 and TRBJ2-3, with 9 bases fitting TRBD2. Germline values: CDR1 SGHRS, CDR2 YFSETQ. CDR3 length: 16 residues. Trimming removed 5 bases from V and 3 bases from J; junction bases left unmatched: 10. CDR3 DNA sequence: TGCGCCAGCAGGGAAAGCGGGGGGTTGAAAACAGATACGCAGTATTTT. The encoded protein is CASRESGGLKTDTQYF. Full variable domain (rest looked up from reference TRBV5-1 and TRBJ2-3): KAGVTQTPRYLIKTRGQQVTLSCSPISGHRSVSWYQQTPGQGLQFLFEYFSETQRNKGNFPGRFSGRQFSNSRSEMNVSTLELGDSALYLCASRESGGLKTDTQYFGPGTRLTVL.

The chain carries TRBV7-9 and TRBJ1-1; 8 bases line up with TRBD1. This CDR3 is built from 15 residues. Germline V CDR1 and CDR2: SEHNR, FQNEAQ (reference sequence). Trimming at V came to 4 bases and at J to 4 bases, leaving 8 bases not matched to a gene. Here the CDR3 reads CASSSDRGRSTEAFF. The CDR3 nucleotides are TGTGCCAGCAGCTCAGACAGGGGACGAAGCACTGAAGCTTTCTTT.

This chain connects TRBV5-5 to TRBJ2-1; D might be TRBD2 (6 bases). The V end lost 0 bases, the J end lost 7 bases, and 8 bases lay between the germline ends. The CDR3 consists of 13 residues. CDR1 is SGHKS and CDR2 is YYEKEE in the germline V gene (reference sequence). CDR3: CASSLDLANEQFF. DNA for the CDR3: TGTGCCAGCAGCTTGGATCTAGCGAATGAGCAGTTCTTC.